The entry that follows covers one T cell receptor beta chain sequence. Data came from immunoSEQ multiplex PCR; TCRdb stores just in-frame clones and leaves some out. The table has over 55,000 clones, 86% seen once. This specimen comes from a study of technical replicates of blood from a handful of donors. The ends were cut back, 8 bases at V and 4 bases at J, with 8 bases in the middle. CDR1 SGHNT and CDR2 YENEEA come from the germline V gene. The CDR3 is made up of 12 amino acids. The V gene is TRBV11-3, the J gene TRBJ2-2; the D is unclear. The sequenced sample was PBMCs. The TCR was taken from a human donor in good health. Some clones in this sample may be carry-over from other donors' samples. This chain's CDR3 is CASRSVTGELFF. CDR3 sequence (DNA): TGTGCCAGCCGCTCAGTCACCGGGGAGCTGTTTTTT.